This T cell receptor (beta chain) was retrieved from a study of CD8+ T cells in alopecia areata. The CDR3 has 13 amino acids. The V end was cut by 8 bases, the J end by 6 bases, with 14 bases between. Per germline, CDR1 SQVTM and CDR2 ANQGSEA. Extraction and reverse transcription of RNA yielded cDNA as the sequencing template. Method: immunoSEQ multiplex PCR; TCRdb's copy keeps in-frame clones and lacks some. The table shows some 170,000 clones, with about 70% occurring only once. This sequence was found in a human donor with alopecia areata. The chain couples TRBV29-1 to TRBJ1-6; D gene uncertain. The sequences come from CD8+ T cells sorted from blood, collected at week 0. In nucleotides, the CDR3 is TGCAGCCCAGAGGTCGCATTTAATTCACCCCTCCACTTT. Its translation is CSPEVAFNSPLHF.